Given below is one T cell receptor (beta chain) in context. The data originate from a study of control samples from healthy donors and cancer patients. TCRdb's copy holds only in-frame clones and misses some; the assay was immunoSEQ multiplex PCR. The data show some 67,000 clones, 87% seen once. The receptor was derived from a woman between 50 and 59 years old with head and neck cancer. The sequenced material came from PBMCs.

The DNA for the CDR3 is TGTGCCAGCAGCTTAGGGACTAACTACGAGCAGTACTTC. It encodes CASSLGTNYEQYF. The chain employs TRBV7-6 and TRBJ2-7; TRBD2 might be the D (6 bases). This CDR3 region has 13 residues. Germline-derived CDR1 and CDR2 are SGHVS and FNYEAQ. The germline V and J ends were trimmed by 1 base and 3 bases, with 7 bases remaining between them.